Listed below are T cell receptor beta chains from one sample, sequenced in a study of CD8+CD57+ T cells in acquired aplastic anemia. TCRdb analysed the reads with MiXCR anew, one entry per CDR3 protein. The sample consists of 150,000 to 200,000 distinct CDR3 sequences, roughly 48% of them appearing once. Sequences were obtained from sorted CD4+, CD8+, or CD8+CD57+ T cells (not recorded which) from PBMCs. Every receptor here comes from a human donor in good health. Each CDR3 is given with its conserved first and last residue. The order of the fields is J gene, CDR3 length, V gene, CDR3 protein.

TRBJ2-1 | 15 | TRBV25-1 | CASSEAGFAYNEQFF
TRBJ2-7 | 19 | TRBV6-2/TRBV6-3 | CASSYRGLAGEARSYEQYF
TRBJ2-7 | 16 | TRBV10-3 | CAISESRDRDSYEQYF
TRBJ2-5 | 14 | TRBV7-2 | CASSLGVAQGTQYF
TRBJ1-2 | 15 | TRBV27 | CASSPRGQPSYGYTF
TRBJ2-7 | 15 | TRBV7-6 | CASSLGGRGPNEQYF
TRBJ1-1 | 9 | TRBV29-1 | CSVVHEAFF
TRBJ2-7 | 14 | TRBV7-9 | CASSYVRGAYEQYF
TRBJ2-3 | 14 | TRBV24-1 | CATSDEGAADTQYF
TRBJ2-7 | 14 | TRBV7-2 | CASSLGGLGREQYF
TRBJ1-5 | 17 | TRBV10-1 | CASTLQGAILSNQPQHF
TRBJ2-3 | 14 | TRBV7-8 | CASSSGTSTDTQYF
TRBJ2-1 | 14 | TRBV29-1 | CSVDGVGSYNEQFF
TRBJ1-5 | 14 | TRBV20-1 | CSASYDNSNQPQHF
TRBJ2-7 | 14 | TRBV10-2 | CATRPLTGGQEQYF
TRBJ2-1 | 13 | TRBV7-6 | CASSPAVENEQFF
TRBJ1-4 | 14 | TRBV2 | CASTRTTTNEKLFF
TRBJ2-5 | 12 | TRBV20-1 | CSARGGQETQYF
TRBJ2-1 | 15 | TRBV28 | CASSFGLADRSEQFF
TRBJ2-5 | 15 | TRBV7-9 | CASSLLAGYQETQYF
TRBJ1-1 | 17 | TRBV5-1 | CASSSRQGVLSNTEAFF
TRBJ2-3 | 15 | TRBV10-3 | CAIRKAGGLTDTQYF
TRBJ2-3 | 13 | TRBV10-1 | CASSGQGTDTQYF
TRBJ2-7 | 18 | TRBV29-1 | CSVAAGRGEAGDAYEQYF
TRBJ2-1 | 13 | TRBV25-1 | CASSEQSYNEQLF
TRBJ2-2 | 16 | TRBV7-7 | CASSGNSRRDTGELFF
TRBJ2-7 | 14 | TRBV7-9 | CASSQRDSDYEQYF
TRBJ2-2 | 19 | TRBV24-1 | CATSDGTSGGTANTGELFF
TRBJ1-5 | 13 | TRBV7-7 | CASSLEENQPQHF
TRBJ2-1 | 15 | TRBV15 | CATSSGTGGHNEQFF
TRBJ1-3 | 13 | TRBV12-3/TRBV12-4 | CASRTSSGNTIYF
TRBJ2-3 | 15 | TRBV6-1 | CASSIQRGPTDTQYF
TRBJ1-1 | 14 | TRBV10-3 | CAISASGLNTEAFF
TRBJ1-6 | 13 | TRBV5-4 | CASSWDGNSPLHF
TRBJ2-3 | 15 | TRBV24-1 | CATRTTSGRTDTQYF
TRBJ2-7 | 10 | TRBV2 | CASSGGRQYF
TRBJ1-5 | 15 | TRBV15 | CATSRDKGINQPQHF
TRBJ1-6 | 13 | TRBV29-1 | CSVGQEINSPLHF
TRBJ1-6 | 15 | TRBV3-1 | CASSQGRGAASPLHF
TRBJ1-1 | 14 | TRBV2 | CASNRDSVNTEAFF
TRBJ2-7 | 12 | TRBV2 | CASGALAYERYF
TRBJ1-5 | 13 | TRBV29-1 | CSVEDPGYGPQHF
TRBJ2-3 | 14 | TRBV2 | CASIWGQGTDTQYF
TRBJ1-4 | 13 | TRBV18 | CASSPPNNEKLFF
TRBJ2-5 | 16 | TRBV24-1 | CATSASGRALQETQYF
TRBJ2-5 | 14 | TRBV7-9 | CASSFSVLRETQYF
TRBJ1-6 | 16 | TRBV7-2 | CASSSQQGRNNSPLHF